This is a list of T cell receptor beta chains from one sample in a study of blood T cell repertoires in COVID-19. Assay used: immunoSEQ multiplex PCR; TCRdb lists only in-frame clones, some missing. The table has 200,000 to 250,000 clones, 83% seen once. The sequenced sample consisted of PBMCs or T cells enriched from blood (not recorded which). The receptors were sampled from a woman aged 45-65 years who had been exposed to COVID-19. The CDR3 runs from the conserved cysteine through the conserved F or W. D genes are given only for firm matches. The size of a clone is reported for some rows only, either as once, few or many, or as a class for expanded clones.

length	D	J	V	size	CDR3	DNA
15	TRBD1	TRBJ1-1	TRBV5-1	-	CASSQTQTGAGEAFF	TGCGCCAGCAGCCAAACCCAGACAGGGGCTGGGGAAGCTTTCTTT
15	-	TRBJ1-3	TRBV9	-	CASSVVGAAGNTIYF	TGTGCCAGCAGCGTAGTTGGGGCGGCTGGAAACACCATATATTTT
12	TRBD1	TRBJ1-4	TRBV10-3	-	CAIRGQDEKLFF	TGTGCCATCAGGGGACAGGATGAAAAACTGTTTTTT
15	TRBD1	TRBJ1-1	TRBV19	-	CASSIAGQENTEAFF	TGTGCCAGTAGTATAGCGGGACAGGAGAACACTGAAGCTTTCTTT
17	TRBD1	TRBJ2-5	TRBV19	-	CASSIRTGGAGQETQYF	TGTGCCAGTAGTATTCGAACAGGGGGCGCCGGCCAAGAGACCCAGTACTTC
11	-	TRBJ2-5	TRBV7-2	-	CASSPQETQYF	TGTGCCAGCAGCCCTCAAGAGACCCAGTACTTC
15	TRBD1	TRBJ2-3	TRBV11-1	-	CASSFRQGVTDTQYF	TGTGCCAGCAGCTTTCGACAGGGTGTTACAGATACGCAGTATTTT
13	-	TRBJ2-3	TRBV4-2	once	CASSQRAGDTQYF	TGTGCCAGCAGCCAACGGGCGGGAGATACGCAGTATTTT
15	-	TRBJ2-7	TRBV7-3	once	CASSLSGVPTYEQYF	TGTGCCAGCAGCTTATCAGGGGTTCCCACCTACGAGCAGTACTTC
15	TRBD2	TRBJ2-7	TRBV5-5	-	CASRLGLADYYEQYF	TGTGCCAGCAGATTGGGGCTAGCGGACTACTACGAGCAGTACTTC
14	-	TRBJ2-7	TRBV5-1	-	CASSPDASSYEQYF	TGCGCCAGCAGCCCAGACGCTAGCTCCTACGAGCAGTACTTC
15	-	TRBJ1-2	TRBV7-8	-	CASNPQGRDNYGYTF	TGTGCCAGCAACCCTCAGGGGAGGGATAACTATGGCTACACCTTC
14	-	TRBJ1-2	TRBV30	-	CAWIGGVNNYGYTF	TGTGCCTGGATCGGGGGGGTTAATAACTATGGCTACACCTTC
17	-	TRBJ1-1	TRBV3-1/TRBV3-2	-	CASSVSSGSGWVTEAFF	TGTGCCAGCAGCGTTTCCAGTGGGAGTGGCTGGGTTACTGAAGCTTTCTTT
15	-	TRBJ1-2	TRBV4-3	-	CASSQDSQGNYGYTF	TGCGCCAGCAGCCAAGATAGCCAGGGTAACTATGGCTACACCTTC
16	-	TRBJ1-3	TRBV3-1/TRBV3-2	-	CASSLTKLNSGNTIYF	TGTGCCAGCAGCCTTACCAAACTAAACTCTGGAAACACCATATATTTT
13	-	TRBJ1-3	TRBV7-2	once	CASSLRGTSPIYF	TGTGCCAGCAGCTTACGGGGGACCTCGCCCATATATTTT
15	TRBD1	TRBJ1-2	TRBV7-2	-	CASSQLGRGLGGYTF	TGTGCCAGCTCCCAGCTGGGCAGGGGGTTGGGGGGCTACACCTTC
18	TRBD1	TRBJ2-7	TRBV5-5	-	CASSLEGQLNRGDYEQYF	TGTGCCAGCAGCTTGGAGGGACAGTTGAATCGGGGCGACTACGAGCAGTACTTC
13	-	TRBJ1-3	TRBV10-3	-	CAIAISPGDTIYF	TGTGCCATCGCGATTTCCCCCGGGGACACCATATATTTT
14	-	TRBJ1-1	TRBV5-5	-	CASSLGEGGTEAFF	TGTGCCAGCAGCTTAGGGGAAGGGGGAACTGAAGCTTTCTTT
16	TRBD2	TRBJ2-3	TRBV18	-	CASSPSSGGFTDTQYF	TGTGCCAGCTCACCTTCTAGCGGGGGATTCACAGATACGCAGTATTTT
20	-	TRBJ2-7	TRBV5-5	once	CASVPWTGPGGTGSWSEQYF	TGTGCCAGCGTGCCGTGGACAGGGCCGGGGGGAACCGGTTCATGGAGCGAGCAGTACTTC
12	-	TRBJ1-1	TRBV29-1	-	CSVVGGNTEAFF	TGCAGCGTTGTCGGTGGGAACACTGAAGCTTTCTTT
15	-	TRBJ1-2	TRBV6-2/TRBV6-3	-	CASSLPPGGGYGYTF	TGTGCCAGCAGTTTGCCCCCCGGGGGAGGCTATGGCTACACCTTC
14	TRBD2	TRBJ2-3	TRBV7-2	few	CASSLTGTTYTQYF	TGTGCCAGCAGCTTGACCGGGACTACCTATACGCAGTATTTT
12	-	TRBJ1-1	TRBV9	-	CASSVFTGEAFF	TGTGCCAGCAGCGTTTTCACAGGGGAAGCTTTCTTT
15	-	TRBJ1-3	TRBV6-5	-	CASSWLGGSGNTIYF	TGTGCCAGCAGTTGGCTAGGGGGCTCTGGAAACACCATATATTTT
15	-	TRBJ1-2	TRBV19	-	CASSIDLQGMVGYTF	TGTGCCAGTAGTATAGATCTGCAGGGTATGGTTGGCTACACCTTC
12	-	TRBJ1-5	TRBV30	-	CAWSVRGQPQHF	TGTGCCTGGAGTGTGCGGGGACAGCCCCAGCATTTT
19	TRBD1	TRBJ1-1	TRBV5-1	-	CASSLAHDRALEGNTEAFF	TGCGCCAGCAGCTTGGCCCATGACAGGGCCCTCGAGGGGAACACTGAAGCTTTCTTT
12	TRBD1	TRBJ2-7	TRBV10-2	-	CASGATGTEQYF	TGCGCCAGCGGGGCGACAGGGACCGAGCAGTACTTC
11	TRBD1	TRBJ2-7	TRBV6-5	-	CASTSGGEQYF	TGTGCCAGCACGTCAGGGGGCGAGCAGTACTTC
19	TRBD1	TRBJ2-1	TRBV18	-	CASSSLDGTGTFLDNEQFF	TGTGCCAGCTCATCCCTTGATGGGACAGGGACCTTTTTGGACAATGAGCAGTTCTTC
15	-	TRBJ1-5	TRBV27	-	CASSLLGAGNQPQHF	TGTGCCAGCAGTTTGCTGGGGGCGGGCAATCAGCCCCAGCATTTT
12	-	TRBJ2-5	TRBV2	many	CASKGGAETQYF	TGTGCCAGCAAGGGTGGGGCGGAGACCCAGTACTTC
15	-	TRBJ1-3	TRBV9	-	CASSPSPGSGNTIYF	TGTGCCAGCAGCCCCAGCCCGGGGAGCGGAAACACCATATATTTT
15	TRBD1	TRBJ2-2	TRBV5-1	few	CASSLRQGATGELFF	TGCGCCAGCAGCTTGAGGCAGGGGGCGACCGGGGAGCTGTTTTTT
13	-	TRBJ1-2	TRBV11-2	-	CASSADRNYGYTF	TGTGCCAGCAGCGCGGACAGAAACTATGGCTACACCTTC
17	TRBD2	TRBJ2-3	TRBV5-6	-	CASSSRARAGGLVTQYF	TGTGCCAGCAGCTCACGGGCGAGAGCGGGGGGACTGGTTACGCAGTATTTT
15	TRBD1	TRBJ2-5	TRBV18	-	CASSPTQGLKETQYF	TGTGCCAGCTCACCGACACAGGGGTTAAAAGAGACCCAGTACTTC
15	-	TRBJ1-1	TRBV4-3	-	CASSHQLRGDTEAFF	TGCGCCAGCAGCCACCAATTGCGGGGGGACACTGAAGCTTTCTTT
16	TRBD2	TRBJ2-5	TRBV6-5	-	CASRYRRAGGEETQYF	TGTGCCAGCAGGTACCGCCGAGCGGGGGGCGAAGAGACCCAGTACTTC
16	TRBD2	TRBJ2-3	TRBV27	-	CASSRGGWSSTDTQYF	TGTGCCAGCAGTCGGGGGGGGTGGTCTAGCACAGATACGCAGTATTTT
15	TRBD1	TRBJ1-2	TRBV10-3	-	CAISGPGQGALGYTF	TGTGCCATCAGTGGGCCGGGACAGGGGGCCCTGGGCTACACCTTC
16	-	TRBJ1-2	TRBV1	-	CTSSQRGGDLDYGYTF	TGCACCAGCAGCCAGAGAGGGGGGGACCTTGACTATGGCTACACCTTC
14	-	TRBJ1-1	TRBV5-6	-	CASSFQGGYTEAFF	TGTGCCAGCAGCTTTCAGGGAGGGTACACTGAAGCTTTCTTT
13	-	TRBJ2-5	TRBV12-3/TRBV12-4	-	CASSIGRGETQYF	TGTGCCAGCAGTATAGGCAGGGGAGAGACCCAGTACTTC
15	TRBD2	TRBJ2-7	TRBV28	-	CASRSLAGGPGEQYF	TGTGCCAGCAGGTCTCTAGCGGGGGGGCCTGGGGAGCAGTACTTC
15	TRBD2	TRBJ2-3	TRBV6-2/TRBV6-3	-	CASSYGVAGVDTQYF	TGTGCCAGCAGTTACGGGGTAGCGGGGGTAGATACGCAGTATTTT
16	TRBD1	TRBJ1-3	TRBV30	-	CAWSPMGTGSGNTIYF	TGTGCCTGGTCGCCGATGGGGACAGGCTCTGGAAACACCATATATTTT
14	TRBD1	TRBJ1-2	TRBV6-6	-	CASSTVDRAGGYTF	TGTGCCAGCAGTACCGTAGACAGGGCAGGTGGCTACACCTTC
13	TRBD1	TRBJ1-2	TRBV19	-	CASTPRDSHGYTF	TGTGCCAGTACCCCCCGGGACAGCCATGGCTACACCTTC
14	-	TRBJ2-3	TRBV19	-	CASSMASSTDTQYF	TGTGCCAGTAGTATGGCATCAAGCACAGATACGCAGTATTTT
13	-	TRBJ1-1	TRBV12-3/TRBV12-4	-	CASTLGRGKKAFF	TGTGCCAGCACCCTCGGCAGAGGAAAGAAAGCTTTCTTT
17	-	TRBJ1-6	TRBV18	-	CASAAAEGGSYNSPLHF	TGTGCCAGTGCCGCCGCGGAGGGAGGTTCCTATAATTCACCCCTCCACTTT
14	TRBD1	TRBJ2-5	TRBV11-1	few	CARTLQGAGETQYF	TGTGCCAGAACCCTACAGGGGGCAGGAGAGACCCAGTACTTC